This T cell receptor beta chain comes out of a study of shared clonotypes between healthy human individuals. Selected positively for CCR7 and CD45RO-negative, naive CD8 cells excluded terminally differentiated effector memory CD45RA+ cells. In germline, CDR1 is MGHRA, CDR2 YSYEKL. CDR3 length: 16 amino acids. The J segment lost 2 bases and the V segment lost 2 bases, leaving 5 bases of the junction unmatched. TCRdb keeps only in-frame clones here, not all; method: immunoSEQ multiplex PCR. The data show about 1.9 million clones, 80% to 95% seen once. This sequence originates from a man aged 18 to 30 in good health. Some clones in this sample may be carry-over from other donors' samples. Sequencing input: naive CD8+ T cells from PBMCs. The V and J genes are TRBV4-1 and TRBJ2-3; 9 bases align to TRBD2. The CDR3 spells CASSQLAGITTDTQYF. DNA of the CDR3: TGCGCCAGCAGCCAACTAGCGGGGATTACCACAGATACGCAGTATTTT.